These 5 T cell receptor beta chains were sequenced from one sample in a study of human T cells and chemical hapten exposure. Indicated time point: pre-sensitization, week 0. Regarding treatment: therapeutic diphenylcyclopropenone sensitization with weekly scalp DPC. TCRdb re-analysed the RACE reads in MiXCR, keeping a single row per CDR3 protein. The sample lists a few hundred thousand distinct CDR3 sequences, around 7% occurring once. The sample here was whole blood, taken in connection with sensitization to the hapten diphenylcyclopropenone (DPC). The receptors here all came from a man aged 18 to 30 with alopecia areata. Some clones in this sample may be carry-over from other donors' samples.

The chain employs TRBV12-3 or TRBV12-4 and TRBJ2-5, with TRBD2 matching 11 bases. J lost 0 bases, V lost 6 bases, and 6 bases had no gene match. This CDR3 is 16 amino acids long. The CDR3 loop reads CASSPPSGGYQETQYF. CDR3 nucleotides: TGTGCCAGCAGCCCACCTAGCGGGGGGTACCAAGAGACCCAGTACTTC.

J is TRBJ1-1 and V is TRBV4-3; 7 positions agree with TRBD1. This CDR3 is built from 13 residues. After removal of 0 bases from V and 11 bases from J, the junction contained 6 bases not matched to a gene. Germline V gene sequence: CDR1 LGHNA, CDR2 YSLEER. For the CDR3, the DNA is TGCGCCAGCAGCCAAGAACCGACAGGGTTGGCTTTCTTT. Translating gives CASSQEPTGLAFF.

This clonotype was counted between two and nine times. The CDR3 here is CASSRVTAILGSPLHF. The CDR3 DNA is TGTGCCAGCAGCCGCGTGACAGCCATCTTGGGTTCACCCCTCCACTTT. The V call is TRBV11-1, the J call TRBJ1-6; a weak D match, TRBD1 (5 bases). The CDR3 runs 16 residues. Germline CDR1 and CDR2: SGHAT and FQDESV (reference sequence). V was cut by 5 bases and J by 9 bases, with 20 bases left in between.

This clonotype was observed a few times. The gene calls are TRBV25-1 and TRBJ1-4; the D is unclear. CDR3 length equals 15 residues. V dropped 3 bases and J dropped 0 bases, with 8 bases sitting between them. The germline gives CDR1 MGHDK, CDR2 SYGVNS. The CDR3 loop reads CASSEEYATNEKLFF. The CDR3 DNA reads TGTGCCAGCAGTGAGGAATATGCAACTAATGAAAAACTGTTTTTT.

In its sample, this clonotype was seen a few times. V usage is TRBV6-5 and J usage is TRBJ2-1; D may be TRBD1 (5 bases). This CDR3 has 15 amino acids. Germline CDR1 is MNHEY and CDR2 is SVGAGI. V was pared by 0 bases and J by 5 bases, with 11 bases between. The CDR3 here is CASSYSAGSHNEQFF. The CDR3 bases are TGTGCCAGCAGTTACTCAGCAGGGTCCCACAATGAGCAGTTCTTC.